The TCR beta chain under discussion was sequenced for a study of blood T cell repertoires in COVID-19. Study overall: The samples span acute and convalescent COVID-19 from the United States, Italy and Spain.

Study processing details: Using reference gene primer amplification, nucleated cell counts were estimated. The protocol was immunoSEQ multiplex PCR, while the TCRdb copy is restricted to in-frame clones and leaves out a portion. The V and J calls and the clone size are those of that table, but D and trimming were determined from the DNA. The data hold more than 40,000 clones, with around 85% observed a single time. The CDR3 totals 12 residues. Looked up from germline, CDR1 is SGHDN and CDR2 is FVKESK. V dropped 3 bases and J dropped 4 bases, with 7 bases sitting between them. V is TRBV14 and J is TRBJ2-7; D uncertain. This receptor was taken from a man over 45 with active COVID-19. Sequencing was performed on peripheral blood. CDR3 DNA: TGTGCCAGCAGCCAGATCTATTACGAGCAGTACTTC. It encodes CASSQIYYEQYF.